Listed here are 23 T cell receptor beta chains from one sample, sequenced in a study of T cell repertoires in cytomegalovirus infection. Antigen specificity for these receptors is unknown. From the reads, TCRdb called clonotypes with MiXCR, one entry per CDR3 protein. Of fewer than 1,000,000 distinct CDR3 sequences listed, around 29% were seen once; the top ten hold around an eighth. The material was cultured CD8+ T cells from PBMCs, obtained from culture after CMV antigen stimulation. These receptor sequences come from a human donor in good health (CMV status not recorded). Some clones in this sample may be carry-over from other donors' samples.

The table lists this clonotype with many counts. The chain links TRBV7-8 to TRBJ1-6; D is ambiguous. Per germline, CDR1 SGHVS and CDR2 FQNEAQ. The CDR3 is made up of 16 amino acids. Trimming removed 1 base at V and 7 bases at J, with 14 bases between. The CDR3 nucleotides read TGTGCCAGCAGCTTAGTGAGATACAGTGGAAATTCACCCCTCCACTTT. Amino acid sequence: CASSLVRYSGNSPLHF.

This clonotype was recorded a few times. This chain links TRBV6-6 with TRBJ2-7, with D possibly TRBD2 on 5 matching bases. In germline, CDR1 is MNHNY, CDR2 SVGAGI (reference sequence). This CDR3 has 14 amino acids. V lost 0 bases, J lost 5 bases, and 11 bases lay in between. This CDR3 reads CASSYSEELNEQYV. The DNA of the CDR3 is TGTGCCAGCAGTTACTCGGAGGAGCTCAACGAGCAGTACGTC.

This clonotype was recorded a few times. The rearrangement uses TRBV5-5 and TRBJ1-5; D is unresolved. V was shortened by 2 bases and J by 4 bases, with 13 bases between the two germline ends. The CDR3 has 15 residues. Germline lookup yields CDR1 SGHKS and CDR2 YYEKEE (reference sequence). CDR3 in amino acids: CASSFRAGPNQPQHF. CDR3 sequence (DNA): TGTGCCAGCAGCTTCCGCGCCGGGCCAAATCAGCCCCAGCATTTT.

Only a few counts were recorded for this clonotype. V usage is TRBV12-3 or TRBV12-4 and J usage is TRBJ2-5; TRBD2 is a possible D gene (6 bases). The V gene lost 6 bases and the J gene lost 4 bases, with 21 bases spanning the gap. The CDR3 contains 16 residues. The CDR3 protein is CASSPPPVAGLETQYF. The CDR3 nucleotides are TGTGCCAGCAGCCCCCCCCCGGTGGCGGGGTTAGAGACCCAGTACTTC.

This clonotype was observed a handful of times. The chain joins TRBV4-1 to TRBJ2-1; 7 nucleotides agree with TRBD2. V trimming: 4 bases; J trimming: 8 bases; junction bases outside the gene matches: 5. The length of the CDR3 is 13 residues. Germline values: CDR1 MGHRA, CDR2 YSYEKL. In DNA form, the CDR3 reads TGCGCCAGCAGCCTTCGACTAGCCTATGAGCAGTTCTTC. Translated: CASSLRLAYEQFF.

Many counts were recorded for this clonotype. V and J are TRBV7-6 and TRBJ1-1; TRBD1 is a possible D gene (6 bases). Trimming cost V 5 bases and J 6 bases, with 13 bases left between them. Per the germline V gene, CDR1 is SGHVS and CDR2 is FNYEAQ. CDR3 length: 13 residues. The CDR3 region is CASSPGGYAEAFF. The CDR3 coding sequence is TGTGCCAGCAGCCCCGGGGGCTACGCTGAAGCTTTCTTT.

The CDR3 bases are TGTGCCAGTAGTATAGATCAATCGGTGAACACTGAAGCTTTCTTT. It encodes CASSIDQSVNTEAFF. This chain uses TRBV19 with TRBJ1-1; D not resolved. The CDR3 runs 15 residues. From germline, CDR1 is LNHDA and CDR2 SQIVND (reference sequence). Deletions cut 0 bases from V and 0 bases from J, with 8 bases between.

In this sample, this clonotype turned up a few times. The V call is TRBV7-9, the J call TRBJ1-4; D uncertain. V gave up 5 bases and J gave up 8 bases, with 6 bases separating them. Germline-derived CDR1 and CDR2 are SEHNR and FQNEAQ (reference sequence). This CDR3 has 11 amino acids. The CDR3, as DNA: TGTGCCAGCAGCCCCCGGGAAAAACTGTTTTTT. Translation: CASSPREKLFF. Variable domain in full (rest from reference TRBV7-9 and TRBJ1-4): DTGVSQNPRHKITKRGQNVTFRCDPISEHNRLYWYRQTLGQGPEFLTYFQNEAQLEKSRLLSDRFSAERPKGSFSTLEIQRTEQGDSAMYLCASSPREKLFFGSGTQLSVL.

This clonotype was detected only a few times. The gene calls are TRBV27 and TRBJ2-7; TRBD1 is a possible D gene (6 bases). Trimming left V 0 bases short and J 5 bases short, with 14 bases between. CDR1 is MNHEY and CDR2 is SMNVEV in the germline V gene (reference sequence). The CDR3 spans 15 residues. The CDR3 here is CASSLSGYRVNEQYV. CDR3 nucleotides: TGTGCCAGCAGTTTATCGGGTTACAGGGTAAACGAGCAGTACGTC.

The chain couples TRBV7-2 to TRBJ2-7; D is perhaps TRBD1 (5 bases). This CDR3 comprises 13 residues. The germline V gene has CDR1 SGHTA and CDR2 FQGNSA. Trimming pared 5 bases from V and 2 bases from J, leaving 10 bases between. The CDR3 DNA follows: TGTGCCAGCAGCCATCGACAGACCTACGAGCAGTACTTC. This codes for CASSHRQTYEQYF.

The chain has TRBV5-6 and TRBJ1-4, with D perhaps matching TRBD1 (6 bases). This CDR3 is built from 14 residues. The V gene lost 3 bases and the J gene lost 5 bases, with 11 bases spanning the gap. Germline lookup yields CDR1 SGHDT and CDR2 YYEEEE. CDR3 residues: CASSSGQKNEKLFF. The CDR3 DNA reads as TGTGCCAGCAGCTCCGGACAGAAAAATGAAAAACTGTTTTTT.

This clonotype was seen only a few times. The genes are TRBV7-9 and TRBJ1-2; unclear D gene. Germline V lookup: CDR1 SEHNR, CDR2 FQNEAQ (reference sequence). This CDR3 has 14 amino acids. Trimming took 2 bases from V and 4 from J, leaving 11 bases between them. The CDR3 loop reads CASSLLEEVYGYTF. The CDR3 nucleotides read TGTGCCAGCAGCTTATTAGAGGAGGTCTATGGCTACACCTTC.

Only a few counts were recorded for this clonotype. The chain joins TRBV12-3 or TRBV12-4 to TRBJ1-6, with a tentative D call TRBD1 (5 bases). CDR3 length: 16 amino acids. Trimming took off 6 bases at V and 0 bases at J, with 12 bases between the two ends. CDR3 residues: CASSPEGSSYNSPLHF. The CDR3 coding sequence is TGTGCCAGCAGCCCCGAGGGGAGCTCCTATAATTCACCCCTCCACTTT.

The chain combines TRBV29-1 with TRBJ1-2; D is uncertain. V lost 6 bases and J 4 bases, leaving 18 bases between the germline ends. The CDR3 runs to 14 residues. The germline gives CDR1 SQVTM, CDR2 ANQGSEA. CDR3 DNA: TGCAGCGTATACCCCCGGGAGCTCAGCTATGGCTACACCTTC. Amino acid sequence: CSVYPRELSYGYTF.

Points on this clonotype: Sequence at one end of the junction differs from germline and may be a read error. V gene TRBV7-9 combines with J gene TRBJ1-3; TRBD1 matches 9 bases. The CDR3 totals 15 residues. From germline, CDR1 is SEHNR and CDR2 FQNEAQ (reference sequence). CDR3 bases: TGTGCTAGCAGCTTGGGACAGGGATCTGGAAACACCATATATTTT. Translating it yields CASSLGQGSGNTIYF.

There are a few counts of this clonotype. J is TRBJ2-1 and V is TRBV7-6, with D perhaps TRBD2 (6 bases). The CDR3 covers 14 residues. Germline V gene sequence: CDR1 SGHVS, CDR2 FNYEAQ. Trimming took off 0 bases at V and 8 bases at J, with 11 bases between the two ends. CDR3 in DNA: TGTGCCAGCAGCTTAGCGGGGTGGGGGGATGAGCAGTTCTTC. Translation gives CASSLAGWGDEQFF.

The rearrangement uses TRBV10-2 and TRBJ1-1, with D perhaps matching TRBD1 (5 bases). Germline loops: CDR1 WSHSY, CDR2 SAAADI. Trimming shortened V by 6 bases and J by 7 bases, and 12 bases separated the two germline ends. This CDR3 spans 12 amino acids. The CDR3 sequence is CASSHGGYEAFF. The CDR3, as DNA: TGCGCCAGCAGCCACGGGGGTTATGAAGCTTTCTTT.

A few counts support this clonotype. This chain connects TRBV5-6 to TRBJ1-1, with D maybe TRBD1 (6 bases). In germline, CDR1 is SGHDT, CDR2 YYEEEE. The CDR3 extends over 14 amino acids. V lost 5 bases and J 5 bases, leaving 16 bases between the germline ends. The CDR3 sequence: CASSIGGWLTEAFF. The CDR3 region has the DNA TGTGCCAGCAGTATAGGGGGTTGGTTGACTGAAGCTTTCTTT.

This clonotype has just a few counts. The chain recombines TRBV6-1 with TRBJ2-3, with 13 bases aligning to TRBD2. Losses at the gene ends were 6 bases for V and 4 bases for J; bases not matched to a gene: 10. The CDR3 contains 17 residues. The germline V gene has CDR1 MNHNS and CDR2 SASEGT. The CDR3 nucleotides are TGTGCCAGCAGCTTAATCGGACTAGCGGGGGACTCAGATACGCAGTATTTT. Protein product: CASSLIGLAGDSDTQYF.

In this sample, this clonotype turned up many times. This chain joins TRBV7-2 and TRBJ2-1; D is ambiguous. The CDR3 extends over 16 amino acids. Trimming removed 0 bases from V and 4 bases from J, with 13 bases in between. The germline V gene has CDR1 SGHTA and CDR2 FQGNSA. CDR3 sequence reads: CASSLAYRLPYNEQFF. In DNA form, the CDR3 reads TGTGCCAGCAGCTTAGCGTATCGGCTACCTTACAATGAGCAGTTCTTC.

This clonotype was seen many times. The chain carries TRBV12-3 or TRBV12-4 and TRBJ2-1; 8 bases align to TRBD2. The CDR3 length is 15 residues. V lost 4 bases to trimming and J lost 2 bases; unmatched junction nucleotides: 4. As DNA, the CDR3 is TGTGCCAGCAGTTCTCGGGGGGGCCCCTACAATGAGCAGTTCTTC. Residues: CASSSRGGPYNEQFF.

The chain has TRBV12-5 and TRBJ2-7, with 9 nucleotides matching TRBD2. V shed 6 bases, J shed 6 bases, and the junction held 3 bases outside the gene matches. The CDR3 runs 12 residues. Germline V gives CDR1 LGHNT, CDR2 FRNRAP. CDR3 nucleotide sequence: TGTGCTAGTGGGACTAGCGGAGTCGAGCAGTACTTC. Amino acid sequence: CASGTSGVEQYF.

This chain uses TRBV5-1 with TRBJ2-1, with D possibly called TRBD1 or TRBD2 (5 bases each). The V gene lost 3 bases and the J gene lost 8 bases, with 12 bases spanning the gap. This CDR3 contains 13 residues. Germline CDR1 SGHRS, CDR2 YFSETQ. CDR3 sequence (DNA): TGCGCCAGCAGCTATGGGAGCAGGGATGAGCAGTTCTTC. As protein: CASSYGSRDEQFF.